This T cell receptor (beta chain) was captured in a study of T cells after yellow fever vaccination (dated by TCRdb to about 2019). A note on the overall study: The SMART-Seq v4 Ultra Low Input RNA kit was used to prepare libraries from fractions with low cell numbers. To track T-cell clones before and after primary and booster YFV17D yellow fever vaccination, bulk TCR alpha and beta repertoires were sequenced longitudinally. Two healthy male donors, one aged 18 to 29 and one aged 30 to 40 years, were included in the cohort. Blood was drawn at multiple timepoints before and after primary and secondary immunization, with bulk PBMC replicates and cell subsets isolated. What the study reported, not specific to this receptor: Most clones expanded after primary vaccination were re-detected after the booster (just under 97% of CD4 and about 88% of CD8), suggesting broad memory maintenance. Because the study included only a couple of donors, the extent to which the findings can be generalized is limited. Compared with the primary T-cell response, the secondary T-cell response was faster but weaker, reaching its peak on day 5 rather than on day 15. A small share of clonotypes occurred in both CD4 and CD8 compartments, likely arising from convergent recombination. Because abundant contaminating clonotypes from the bulk population could be contained in FACS-sorted repertoires, computational filtering was required.

Deletion took 6 bases off V and 1 base off J, with a span of 9 bases between the germline ends. The CDR3, from cysteine to phenylalanine, totals 13 residues. The DNA shown is the 39-base CDR3, in frame from base 1. CDR1 SGHTA and CDR2 FQGNSA are derived from the germline V gene. In the paper's terms, the treatment or condition label means: live attenuated yellow fever vaccine strain. At each blood-draw timepoint, two biological replicates of bulk PBMCs were obtained. PBMCs were isolated from peripheral blood using a standard Ficoll-Paque protocol. TriZol was used to extract RNA from bulk PBMCs, CD4 and CD8 fractions, and dextramer-positive and dextramer-negative fractions. Data came from an Illumina NovaSeq 6000. TCR cDNA was made using 5'RACE template switching, a step that added a universal primer site and unique molecular identifiers. Priming for cDNA synthesis came from both the TCR alpha and TCR beta constant segments. Library amplification involved two PCR steps, and the second step added sample barcodes and sequencing adapters. Libraries were sequenced on Illumina HiSeq 2500 (2x100 bp) or NovaSeq (2x150 bp). The paper's data handling went like this. Reads were demultiplexed and collapsed into UMI consensus sequences with MIGEC, and V(D)J alignment was performed with MiXCR. Clonotypes responding to the vaccine were identified with edgeR on replicate PBMC samples, with the criteria of FDR below 0.01 and a log2 fold change above 5 up to day 15. Each bulk clonotype was labeled CD4 or CD8 based on which sequenced repertoire, CD4 or CD8, contained the clonotype at higher abundance. TCRdb ran its own pipeline on the public reads, namely fastp trimming at Q25 and MiXCR clone calling, and kept in-frame beta chains. Every entry covers one CDR3 protein and lists the most common genes and DNA from its rows. Clone size and V and J calls follow TCRdb, not the original study. Here the sample has over 300,000 distinct CDR3 sequences; roughly 3.5% occur a single time. Of the sample, around 22% falls within the top ten clones.

In the case of this clonotype: Its antigen specificity is not known. The input lacks base qualities; no much larger clone sits a single base away.

This clonotype originated in a man between 18 and 29 years old who received the YFV17D yellow fever vaccine. The sample consisted of PBMCs, taken on the day of the yellow fever booster vaccination. The chain links TRBV7-2 with TRBJ1-2, and possibly TRBD1, on 6 matching bases. The CDR3 amino acid sequence is: CASSVDSNYGYTF. The nucleotide sequence reads as follows: TGTGCCAGCAGTGTGGACAGTAACTATGGCTACACCTTC. Here the CDR3 is joined to the reference TRBV7-2 and TRBJ1-2 genes, and the full variable domain is: GAGVSQSPSNKVTEKGKDVELRCDPISGHTALYWYRQSLGQGLEFLIYFQGNSAPDKSGLPSDRFSAERTGGSVSTLTIQRTQQEDSAVYLCASSVDSNYGYTFGSGTRLTVV.